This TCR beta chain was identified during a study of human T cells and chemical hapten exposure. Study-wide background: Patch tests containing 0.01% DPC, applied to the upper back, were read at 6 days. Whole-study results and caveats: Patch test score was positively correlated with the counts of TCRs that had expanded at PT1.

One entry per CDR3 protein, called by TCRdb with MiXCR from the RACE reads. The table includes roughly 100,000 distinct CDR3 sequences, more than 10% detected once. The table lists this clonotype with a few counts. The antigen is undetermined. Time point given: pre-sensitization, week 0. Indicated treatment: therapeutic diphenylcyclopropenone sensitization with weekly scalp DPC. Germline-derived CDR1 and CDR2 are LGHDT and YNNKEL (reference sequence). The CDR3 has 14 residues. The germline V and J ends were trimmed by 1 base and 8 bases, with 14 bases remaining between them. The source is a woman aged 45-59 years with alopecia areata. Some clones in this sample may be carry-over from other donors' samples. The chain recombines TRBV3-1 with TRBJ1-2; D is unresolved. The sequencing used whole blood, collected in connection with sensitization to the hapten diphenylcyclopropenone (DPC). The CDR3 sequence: CASSQGRTSGGYTF. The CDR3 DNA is TGTGCCAGCAGCCAAGGGCGCACTAGCGGCGGCTACACCTTC.